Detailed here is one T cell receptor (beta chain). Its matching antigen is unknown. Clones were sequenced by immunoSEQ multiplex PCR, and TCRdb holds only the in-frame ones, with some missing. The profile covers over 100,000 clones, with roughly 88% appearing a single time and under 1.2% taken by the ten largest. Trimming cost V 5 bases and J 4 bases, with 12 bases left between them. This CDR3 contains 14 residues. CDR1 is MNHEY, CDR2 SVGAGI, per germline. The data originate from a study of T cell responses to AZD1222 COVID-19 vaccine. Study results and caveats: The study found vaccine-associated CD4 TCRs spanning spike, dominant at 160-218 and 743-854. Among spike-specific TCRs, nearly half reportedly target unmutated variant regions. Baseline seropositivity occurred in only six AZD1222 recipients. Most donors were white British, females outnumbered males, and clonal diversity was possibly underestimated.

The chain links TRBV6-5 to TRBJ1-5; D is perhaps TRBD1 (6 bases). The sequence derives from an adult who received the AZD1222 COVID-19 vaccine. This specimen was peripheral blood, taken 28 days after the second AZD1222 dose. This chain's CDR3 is CASSPDSINQPQHF. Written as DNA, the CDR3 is TGTGCCAGCAGTCCGGACAGTATTAATCAGCCCCAGCATTTT.